The clone carrying this T cell receptor beta chain came up once. The method was immunoSEQ multiplex PCR; TCRdb's version includes in-frame clones alone and lacks a portion of them. The sample consists of 45,000 to 55,000 clones, over 85% of them appearing once. V lost 4 bases and J lost 2; bases outside the gene matches: 7. CDR3 length equals 15 residues. Germline CDR1 is SQVTM and CDR2 is ANQGSEA. This clonotype originated in a man aged 40-49 years with rheumatoid arthritis. V is TRBV29-1 and J is TRBJ2-2; TRBD1 matches at 7 bases. Sequencing was carried out using PBMCs. In nucleotides, the CDR3 is TGCAGCGTTGGGGCCGGGACAGCTAACACCGGGGAGCTGTTTTTT. Encoded protein: CSVGAGTANTGELFF.